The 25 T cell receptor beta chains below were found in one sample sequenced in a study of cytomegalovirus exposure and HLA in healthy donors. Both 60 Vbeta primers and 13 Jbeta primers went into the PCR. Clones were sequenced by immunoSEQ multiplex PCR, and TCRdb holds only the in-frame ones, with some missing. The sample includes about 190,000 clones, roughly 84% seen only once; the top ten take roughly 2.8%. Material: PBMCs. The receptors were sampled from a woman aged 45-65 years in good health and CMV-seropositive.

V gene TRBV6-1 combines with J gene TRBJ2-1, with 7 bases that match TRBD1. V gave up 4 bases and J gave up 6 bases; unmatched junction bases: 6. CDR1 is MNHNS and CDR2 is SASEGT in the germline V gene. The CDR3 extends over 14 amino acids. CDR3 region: CASSAQGTTNEQFF. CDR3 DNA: TGTGCCAGCAGTGCACAGGGGACAACCAATGAGCAGTTCTTC.

CDR3 sequence: CASSPGQNNEQFF. The CDR3 DNA is TGTGCCAGCAGTCCAGGTCAGAACAATGAGCAGTTCTTC. The chain couples TRBV6-5 to TRBJ2-1; no firm D call. The CDR3 is made up of 13 amino acids. Germline loops: CDR1 MNHEY, CDR2 SVGAGI. Trimming shortened V by 5 bases and J by 5 bases, and 10 bases separated the two germline ends.

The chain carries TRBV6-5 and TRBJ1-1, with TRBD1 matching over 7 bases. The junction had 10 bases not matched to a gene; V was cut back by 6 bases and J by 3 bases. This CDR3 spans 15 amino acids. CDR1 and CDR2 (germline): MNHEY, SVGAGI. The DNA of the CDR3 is TGTGCCAGCAGCCCAGGGACAGCGGTATACACTGAAGCTTTCTTT. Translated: CASSPGTAVYTEAFF.

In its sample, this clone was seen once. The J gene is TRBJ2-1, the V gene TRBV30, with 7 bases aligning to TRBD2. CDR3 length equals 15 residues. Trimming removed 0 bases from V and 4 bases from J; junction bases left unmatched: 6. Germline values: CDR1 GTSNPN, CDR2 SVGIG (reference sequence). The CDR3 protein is CAWSVGLADYNEQFF. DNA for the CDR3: TGTGCCTGGAGTGTAGGGCTAGCGGATTACAATGAGCAGTTCTTC.

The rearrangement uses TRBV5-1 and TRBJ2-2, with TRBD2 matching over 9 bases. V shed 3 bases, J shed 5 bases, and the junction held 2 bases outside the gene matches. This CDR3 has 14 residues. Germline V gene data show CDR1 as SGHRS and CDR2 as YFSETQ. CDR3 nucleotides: TGCGCCAGCAGCTCCAGCGGGGGGACCGGGGAGCTGTTTTTT. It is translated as CASSSSGGTGELFF.

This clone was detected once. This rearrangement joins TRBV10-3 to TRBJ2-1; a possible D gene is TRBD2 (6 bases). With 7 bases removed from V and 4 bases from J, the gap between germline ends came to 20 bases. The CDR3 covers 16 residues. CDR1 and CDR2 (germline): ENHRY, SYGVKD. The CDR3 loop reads CAINKGRQEAYNEQFF. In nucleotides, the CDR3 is TGTGCCATCAACAAGGGGAGGCAGGAAGCTTACAATGAGCAGTTCTTC.

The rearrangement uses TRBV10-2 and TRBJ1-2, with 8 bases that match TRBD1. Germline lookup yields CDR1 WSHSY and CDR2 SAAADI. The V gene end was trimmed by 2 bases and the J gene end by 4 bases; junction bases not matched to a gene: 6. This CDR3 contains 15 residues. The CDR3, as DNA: TGCGCCAGCAGTGAGACCTCAGGGGGCGTCTATGGCTACACCTTC. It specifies CASSETSGGVYGYTF.

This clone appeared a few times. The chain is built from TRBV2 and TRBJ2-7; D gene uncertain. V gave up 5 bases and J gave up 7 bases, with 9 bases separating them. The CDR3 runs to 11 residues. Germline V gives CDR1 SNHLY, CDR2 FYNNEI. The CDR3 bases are TGTGCCAGCAGTCCTTATGTGGAGCAGTACTTC. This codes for CASSPYVEQYF.

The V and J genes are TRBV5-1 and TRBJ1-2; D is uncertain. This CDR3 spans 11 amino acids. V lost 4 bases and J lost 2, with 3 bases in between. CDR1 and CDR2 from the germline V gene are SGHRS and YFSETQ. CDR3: CASSANYGYTF. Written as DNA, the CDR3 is TGCGCCAGCAGCGCGAACTATGGCTACACCTTC.

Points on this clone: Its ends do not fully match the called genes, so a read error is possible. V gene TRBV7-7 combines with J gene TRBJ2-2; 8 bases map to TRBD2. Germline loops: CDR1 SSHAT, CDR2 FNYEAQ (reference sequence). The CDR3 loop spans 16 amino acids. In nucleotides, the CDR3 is TGTGCTAGCAGCCCGGTTAGCGGGGCGAACACCGGGGAGCTGTTTTTT. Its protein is CASSPVSGANTGELFF.

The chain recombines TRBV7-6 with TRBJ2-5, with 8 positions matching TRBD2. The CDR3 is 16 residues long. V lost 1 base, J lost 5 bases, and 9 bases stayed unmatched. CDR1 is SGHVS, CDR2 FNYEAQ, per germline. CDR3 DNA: TGTGCCAGCAGCTTAGGAGGCCCGGGACTAGGGGAGACCCAGTACTTC. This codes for CASSLGGPGLGETQYF.

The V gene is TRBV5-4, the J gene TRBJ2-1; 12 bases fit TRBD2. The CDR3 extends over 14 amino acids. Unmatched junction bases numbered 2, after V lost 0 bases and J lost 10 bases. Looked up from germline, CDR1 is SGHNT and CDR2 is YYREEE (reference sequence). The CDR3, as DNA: TGTGCCAGCAGCTTGGGGCTAGCGGGGGGGGAGCAGTTCTTC. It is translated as CASSLGLAGGEQFF. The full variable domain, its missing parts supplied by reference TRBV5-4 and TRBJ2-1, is ETGVTQSPTHLIKTRGQQVTLRCSSQSGHNTVSWYQQALGQGPQFIFQYYREEENGRGNFPPRFSGLQFPNYSSELNVNALELDDSALYLCASSLGLAGGEQFFGPGTRLTVL.

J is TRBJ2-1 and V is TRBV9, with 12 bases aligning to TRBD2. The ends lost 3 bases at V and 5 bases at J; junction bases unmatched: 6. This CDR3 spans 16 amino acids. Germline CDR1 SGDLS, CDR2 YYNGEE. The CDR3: CASSALGLAGHNEQFF. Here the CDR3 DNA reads TGTGCCAGCAGCGCCCTTGGACTAGCGGGACACAATGAGCAGTTCTTC. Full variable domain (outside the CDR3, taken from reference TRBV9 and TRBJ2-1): DSGVTQTPKHLITATGQRVTLRCSPRSGDLSVYWYQQSLDQGLQFLIQYYNGEERAKGNILERFSAQQFPDLHSELNLSSLELGDSALYFCASSALGLAGHNEQFFGPGTRLTVL.

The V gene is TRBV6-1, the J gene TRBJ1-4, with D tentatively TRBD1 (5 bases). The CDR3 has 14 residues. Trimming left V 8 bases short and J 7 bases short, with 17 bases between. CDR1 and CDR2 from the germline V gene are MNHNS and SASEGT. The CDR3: CASRDQGETEKLFF. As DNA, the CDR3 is TGTGCCAGCCGAGACCAGGGTGAGACTGAAAAACTGTTTTTT.

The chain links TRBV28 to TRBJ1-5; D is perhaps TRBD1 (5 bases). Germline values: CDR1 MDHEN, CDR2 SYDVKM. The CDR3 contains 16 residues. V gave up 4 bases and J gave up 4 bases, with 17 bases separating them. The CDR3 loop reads CASSSAAGGGNQPQHF. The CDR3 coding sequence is TGTGCCAGCAGTTCCGCTGCGGGGGGAGGGAATCAGCCCCAGCATTTT.

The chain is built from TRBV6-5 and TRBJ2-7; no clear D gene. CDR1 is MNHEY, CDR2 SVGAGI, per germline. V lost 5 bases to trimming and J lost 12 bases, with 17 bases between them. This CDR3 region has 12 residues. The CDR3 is CASSQDGSRGYF. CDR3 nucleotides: TGTGCCAGCAGTCAAGACGGCTCGCGAGGGTACTTC.

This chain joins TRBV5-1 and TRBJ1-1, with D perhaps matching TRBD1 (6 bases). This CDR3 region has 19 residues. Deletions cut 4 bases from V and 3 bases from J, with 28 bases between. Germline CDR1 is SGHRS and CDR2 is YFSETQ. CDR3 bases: TGCGCCAGCAGCCCCGGGGAGGGGGGGGCACGGTTTCGTGACACTGAAGCTTTCTTT. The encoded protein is CASSPGEGGARFRDTEAFF.

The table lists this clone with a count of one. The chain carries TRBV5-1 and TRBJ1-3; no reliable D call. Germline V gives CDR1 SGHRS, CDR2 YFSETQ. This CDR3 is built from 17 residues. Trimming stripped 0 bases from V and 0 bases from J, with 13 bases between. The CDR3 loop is CASSLVGGQNSGNTIYF. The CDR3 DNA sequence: TGCGCCAGCAGCTTGGTGGGAGGGCAAAACTCTGGAAACACCATATATTTT.

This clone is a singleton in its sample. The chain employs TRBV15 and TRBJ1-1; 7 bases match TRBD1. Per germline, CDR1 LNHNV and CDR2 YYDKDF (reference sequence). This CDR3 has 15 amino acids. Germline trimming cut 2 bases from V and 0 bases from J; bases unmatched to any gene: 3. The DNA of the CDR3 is TGTGCCACCAGCAGACGACAGGGTGTGAACACTGAAGCTTTCTTT. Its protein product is CATSRRQGVNTEAFF.

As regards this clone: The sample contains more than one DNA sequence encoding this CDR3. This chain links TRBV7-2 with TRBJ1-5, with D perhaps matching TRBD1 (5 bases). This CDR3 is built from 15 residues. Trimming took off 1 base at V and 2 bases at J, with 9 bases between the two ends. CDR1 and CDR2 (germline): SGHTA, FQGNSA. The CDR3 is CASSLDGGGNQPQHF. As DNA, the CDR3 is TGTGCCAGCAGCTTAGACGGGGGGGGCAATCAGCCCCAGCATTTT.

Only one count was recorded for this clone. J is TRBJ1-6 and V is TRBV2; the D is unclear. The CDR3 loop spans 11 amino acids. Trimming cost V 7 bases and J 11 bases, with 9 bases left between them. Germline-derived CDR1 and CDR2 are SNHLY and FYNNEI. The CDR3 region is CASNKNPPLHF. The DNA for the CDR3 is TGTGCCAGCAACAAGAACCCACCCCTCCACTTT.

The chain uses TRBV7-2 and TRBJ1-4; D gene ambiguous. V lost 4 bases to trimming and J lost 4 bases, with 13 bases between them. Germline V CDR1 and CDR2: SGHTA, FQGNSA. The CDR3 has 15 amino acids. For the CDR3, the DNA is TGTGCCAGCAGCTCCCTTCGCGGGTATAATGAAAAACTGTTTTTT. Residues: CASSSLRGYNEKLFF.

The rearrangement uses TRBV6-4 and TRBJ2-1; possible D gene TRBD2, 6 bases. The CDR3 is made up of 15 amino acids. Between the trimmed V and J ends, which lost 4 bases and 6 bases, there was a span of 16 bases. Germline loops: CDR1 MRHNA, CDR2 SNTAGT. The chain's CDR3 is CASSAGLSPSNEQFF. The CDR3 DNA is TGTGCCAGCAGTGCGGGACTTTCGCCTTCCAATGAGCAGTTCTTC.

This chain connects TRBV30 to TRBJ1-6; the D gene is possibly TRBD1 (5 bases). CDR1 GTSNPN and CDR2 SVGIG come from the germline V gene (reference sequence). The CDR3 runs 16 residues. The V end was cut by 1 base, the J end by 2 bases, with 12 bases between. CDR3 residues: CAWSAYRQTYNSPLHF. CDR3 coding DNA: TGTGCCTGGAGTGCATACCGACAGACCTATAATTCACCCCTCCACTTT.

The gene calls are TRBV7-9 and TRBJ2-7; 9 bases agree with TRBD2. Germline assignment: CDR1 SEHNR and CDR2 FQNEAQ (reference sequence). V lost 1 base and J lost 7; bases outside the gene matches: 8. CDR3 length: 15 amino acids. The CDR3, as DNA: TGTGCCAGCAGCTTAGTGGTAGCGGGGGCTGGGGAGCAGTACTTC. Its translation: CASSLVVAGAGEQYF.